These 21 T cell receptor beta chains share one sample of origin, sequenced in a study of T cells in Graves' hyperthyroidism and ophthalmopathy (dated by TCRdb to between 2017 and 2020). Libraries were constructed by multiplex PCR. Data came from an Illumina HiSeq 2000. TCR beta CDR3 regions were amplified from RNA transcripts. For the first round of RT-PCR on the TCR CDR3, the HTBI primer set was used together with the Qiagen OneStep RT-PCR kit. TCRdb redid the processing of the public reads, applying fastp at Q25 and MiXCR, and retained in-frame beta chains. Entries are consolidated by CDR3 protein sequence, retaining the most common genes and DNA. The sample records 250,000 or so distinct CDR3 sequences, 13% to 15% of which are singletons. Of the sample, roughly 13% falls within the top ten clones. The sample taken for sequencing was blood. All receptors derive from a middle-aged woman with Graves' hyperthyroidism that later progressed to Graves' ophthalmopathy.

V usage is TRBV11-2 and J usage is TRBJ2-5; 10 positions agree with TRBD2. The germline CDR1 and CDR2 sequences are SGHAT and FQNNGV. This CDR3 region has 15 residues. After removal of 3 bases from V and 7 bases from J, the junction contained 8 bases not matched to a gene. The CDR3: CASSLSLAGAVTQYF. CDR3 bases: TGTGCCAGCAGCTTGTCGCTAGCGGGAGCCGTGACCCAGTACTTC.

In this sample, this clonotype turned up many times. The chain is built from TRBV28 and TRBJ2-4; 9 nucleotides line up with TRBD1. V was pared by 5 bases and J by 7 bases, with 6 bases of the junction left unmatched. Germline CDR1 is MDHEN and CDR2 is SYDVKM. CDR3 length equals 14 residues. The CDR3 DNA follows: TGTGCCAGCAGTGAGCACGGACAGGGGAACATTCAGTACTTC. As protein: CASSEHGQGNIQYF.

The sample holds a few counts of this clonotype. This sequence joins TRBV20-1 and TRBJ1-5, with D unresolved. CDR1 is DFQATT, CDR2 SNEGSKA, per germline (reference sequence). This CDR3 has 12 amino acids. The V end lost 4 bases, the J end lost 0 bases, and 4 bases lay between the germline ends. CDR3: CSATDSNQPQHF. CDR3 DNA sequence: TGCAGTGCTACCGATAGCAATCAGCCCCAGCATTTT.

This clonotype was observed at least ten times. V usage is TRBV20-1 and J usage is TRBJ1-4, with D perhaps matching TRBD1 (5 bases). This CDR3 is built from 15 residues. V gave up 0 bases and J gave up 6 bases, with 14 bases separating them. CDR1 is DFQATT and CDR2 is SNEGSKA in the germline V gene (reference sequence). The CDR3 bases are TGCAGTGCTAGAGAAATGGGCAGGGATCATGAAAAACTGTTTTTT. It codes for CSAREMGRDHEKLFF.

About this clonotype: A much larger clone lies a single base off, so this may be a read error. The V and J genes are TRBV6-5 and TRBJ1-6; D gene unclear. CDR3 length equals 17 residues. The V end was cut by 0 bases, the J end by 6 bases, with 15 bases between. Germline V CDR1 and CDR2: MNHEY, SVGAGI. Written as DNA, the CDR3 is TGTGCCAGCAGTTACTCTCAGCCGGTGGCGGTTAATTCACCCCTCCACTTT. Its protein is CASSYSQPVAVNSPLHF.

This clonotype was seen a few times. This sequence joins TRBV18 and TRBJ2-2; 7 bases line up with TRBD1. The junction had 3 bases not matched to a gene; V was cut back by 2 bases and J by 3 bases. The CDR3 sequence is 15 residues long. The germline CDR1 and CDR2 sequences are KGHSH and LQKENI. The CDR3 spells CASSPNQGDTGELFF. For the CDR3, the DNA is TGTGCCAGCTCACCAAATCAGGGGGACACCGGGGAGCTGTTTTTT.

This clonotype showed up many times. The V call is TRBV27, the J call TRBJ2-1; TRBD2 might be the D (6 bases). CDR3 size: 15 residues. Trimming removed 5 bases from V and 6 bases from J, with 17 bases in between. Looked up from germline, CDR1 is MNHEY and CDR2 is SMNVEV (reference sequence). CDR3 in amino acids: CASSQDYGGSNEQFF. The CDR3 DNA sequence: TGTGCCAGCAGTCAGGACTACGGAGGCAGCAATGAGCAGTTCTTC.

This clonotype has a count of ten or more. The V call is TRBV20-1, the J call TRBJ1-1; perhaps TRBD1 as D (5 bases). Germline V gene data show CDR1 as DFQATT and CDR2 as SNEGSKA (reference sequence). This CDR3 is built from 14 residues. Trimming pared 3 bases from V and 1 base from J, leaving 12 bases between. The CDR3 here is CSARASTANTEAFF. CDR3 bases: TGCAGTGCTAGGGCGTCGACAGCGAACACTGAAGCTTTCTTT.

This clonotype appeared many times. The chain uses TRBV19 and TRBJ1-2, with 9 bases identical to TRBD1. The junction had 12 bases not matched to a gene; V was cut back by 7 bases and J by 9 bases. Per the germline V gene, CDR1 is LNHDA and CDR2 is SQIVND (reference sequence). This CDR3 is built from 14 residues. The CDR3 protein is CASTDGTGYDSYTF. The CDR3, as DNA: TGTGCCAGTACCGACGGGACAGGGTATGATAGCTACACCTTC.

This clonotype was counted many times. V is TRBV30 and J is TRBJ2-2; TRBD2 aligns across 7 bases. The CDR3 covers 14 residues. V was pared by 4 bases and J by 6 bases, with 8 bases of the junction left unmatched. Germline CDR1 reads GTSNPN; CDR2 reads SVGIG (reference sequence). The CDR3 reads CAWKRLAFAGELFF. The CDR3 nucleotides are TGTGCCTGGAAAAGACTAGCTTTCGCCGGGGAGCTGTTTTTT.

There are many counts of this clonotype. This sequence joins TRBV5-1 and TRBJ1-5, with unresolved D. The CDR3 runs to 14 residues. V was shortened by 3 bases and J by 6 bases, with 13 bases between the two germline ends. Germline V lookup: CDR1 SGHRS, CDR2 YFSETQ. CDR3 in amino acids: CASSSGGAGQPQHF. DNA for the CDR3: TGCGCCAGCAGCTCTGGAGGCGCGGGTCAGCCCCAGCATTTT.

This clonotype came up many times. The chain links TRBV6-1 to TRBJ2-3; D uncertain. V was pared by 2 bases and J by 4 bases, with 4 bases between. The CDR3 is 12 amino acids. Germline V gene sequence: CDR1 MNHNS, CDR2 SASEGT. CDR3 in amino acids: CASSEPPDTQYF. CDR3 nucleotides: TGTGCCAGCAGTGAACCCCCAGATACGCAGTATTTT.

This clonotype came up many times. This chain joins TRBV7-9 and TRBJ1-1; TRBD1 matches 12 bases. CDR1 SEHNR and CDR2 FQNEAQ come from the germline V gene (reference sequence). The CDR3 contains 18 residues. J gave up 5 bases and V 1 base, and 11 bases lay outside the gene matches. Here the CDR3 reads CASSLGGGTGGRGTEAFF. The CDR3 DNA follows: TGTGCCAGCAGCTTAGGGGGCGGGACAGGGGGCCGGGGAACTGAAGCTTTCTTT.

This clonotype occurred many times. The V call is TRBV7-6, the J call TRBJ1-2; 9 positions agree with TRBD1. This CDR3 is built from 14 residues. V gave up 5 bases and J gave up 2 bases; unmatched junction bases: 3. Germline CDR1 and CDR2: SGHVS and FNYEAQ. This CDR3 is CASSLGQGNYGYTF. DNA of the CDR3: TGTGCCAGCAGCCTCGGACAGGGGAACTATGGCTACACCTTC.

This clonotype was counted ten times or more. The gene calls are TRBV30 and TRBJ1-1; possible D gene TRBD1, 5 bases. Between the trimmed V and J ends, which lost 4 bases and 0 bases, there was a span of 9 bases. The CDR3 runs to 13 residues. Germline CDR1 is GTSNPN and CDR2 is SVGIG (reference sequence). DNA for the CDR3: TGTGCCTGGAACCCCAGGGTGAACACTGAAGCTTTCTTT. As protein: CAWNPRVNTEAFF.

In this sample, this clonotype turned up many times. The chain combines TRBV10-3 with TRBJ2-7; 11 bases are shared with TRBD2. This CDR3 region has 14 residues. CDR1 is ENHRY, CDR2 SYGVKD, per germline. Germline trimming cut 5 bases from V and 3 bases from J; bases unmatched to any gene: 3. CDR3 residues: CAISIAGGNYEQYF. In DNA, the CDR3 is TGTGCCATCAGTATAGCGGGAGGGAACTACGAGCAGTACTTC.

This clonotype came up many times. The rearrangement uses TRBV11-2 and TRBJ2-5, with D possibly being TRBD1 (5 bases). There are 15 residues in the CDR3. V was cut by 1 base and J by 5 bases, with 14 bases left in between. CDR1 and CDR2 from the germline V gene are SGHAT and FQNNGV. CDR3 amino acids: CASSLGFQGSETQYF. CDR3 coding DNA: TGTGCCAGCAGCTTAGGGTTTCAGGGATCTGAGACCCAGTACTTC.

V gene TRBV2 combines with J gene TRBJ1-2; D possibly corresponds to TRBD1 (5 bases). Looked up from germline, CDR1 is SNHLY and CDR2 is FYNNEI. CDR3 size: 15 residues. Trimming shortened V by 8 bases and J by 0 bases, and 16 bases separated the two germline ends. CDR3 loop: CASRFDGGANYGYTF. CDR3 DNA: TGTGCCAGCCGGTTTGACGGGGGGGCTAACTATGGCTACACCTTC.

This clonotype was found a few times. This sequence joins TRBV3-1 and TRBJ2-1, with TRBD2 matching over 10 bases. CDR1 and CDR2 from the germline V gene are LGHDT and YNNKEL (reference sequence). CDR3 size: 15 residues. V was clipped by 4 bases and J by 7 bases; unmatched bases: 7. The CDR3 protein is CASSRPSGRINEQFF. CDR3 DNA: TGTGCCAGCAGCCGCCCTAGCGGGAGAATTAATGAGCAGTTCTTC.

Ten or more counts support this clonotype. This chain links TRBV5-1 with TRBJ1-2; TRBD1 matches 7 bases. The length of the CDR3 is 14 residues. Germline trimming cut 2 bases from V and 6 bases from J; bases unmatched to any gene: 7. Germline V gene data show CDR1 as SGHRS and CDR2 as YFSETQ. The CDR3 is CASSLTGVGHGYTF. The CDR3 region has the DNA TGCGCCAGCAGCTTAACAGGGGTAGGCCATGGCTACACCTTC.

This clonotype was seen at least ten times. The V gene is TRBV6-1, the J gene TRBJ1-5, with a possible D match to TRBD1 (5 bases). The CDR3 contains 14 residues. Germline CDR1 is MNHNS and CDR2 is SASEGT. V lost 6 bases and J 3 bases, leaving 12 bases between the germline ends. CDR3 nucleotides: TGTGCCAGCAGACAAGGGGCAGACAATCAGCCCCAGCATTTT. Protein sequence: CASRQGADNQPQHF.